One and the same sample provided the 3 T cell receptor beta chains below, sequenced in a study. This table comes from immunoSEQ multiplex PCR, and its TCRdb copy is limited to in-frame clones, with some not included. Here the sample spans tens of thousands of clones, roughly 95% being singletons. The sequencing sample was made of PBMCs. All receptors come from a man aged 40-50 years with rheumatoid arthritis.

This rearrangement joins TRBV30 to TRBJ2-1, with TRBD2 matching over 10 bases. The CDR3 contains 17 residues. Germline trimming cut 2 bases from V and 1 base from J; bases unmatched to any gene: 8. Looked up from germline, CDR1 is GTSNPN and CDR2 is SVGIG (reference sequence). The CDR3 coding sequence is TGTGCCTGGAGTTCGACCCGGACTAGCGGATCCTACAATGAGCAGTTCTTC. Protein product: CAWSSTRTSGSYNEQFF.

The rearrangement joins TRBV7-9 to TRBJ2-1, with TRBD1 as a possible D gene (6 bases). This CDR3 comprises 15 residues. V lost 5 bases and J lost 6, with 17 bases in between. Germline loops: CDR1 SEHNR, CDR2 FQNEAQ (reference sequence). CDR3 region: CASSLRVTGSNEQFF. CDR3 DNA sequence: TGTGCCAGCAGCCTTAGAGTTACAGGGAGCAATGAGCAGTTCTTC.

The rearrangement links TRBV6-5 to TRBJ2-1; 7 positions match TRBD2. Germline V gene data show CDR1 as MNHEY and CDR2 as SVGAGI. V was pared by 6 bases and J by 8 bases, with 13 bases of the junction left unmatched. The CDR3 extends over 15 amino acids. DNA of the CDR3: TGTGCCAGCAGCCGCCTGGGGGAGGGCCCAGATGAGCAGTTCTTC. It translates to CASSRLGEGPDEQFF.